The rows below give T cell receptor beta chains drawn from one sample of a study of cytomegalovirus exposure and HLA in healthy donors. This table comes from immunoSEQ multiplex PCR, and its TCRdb copy is limited to in-frame clones, with some not included. The sample includes roughly 150,000 clones, 65% to 85% of them seen just once. Sequenced sample: PBMCs. The receptors come from a woman between 18 and 30 years old in good health and CMV-seronegative. CDR3s include the opening cysteine and the closing phenylalanine or tryptophan. D genes are given only for firm matches. Clone size is shown for a subset of rows, as once, few, many or a class of expanded clone.

>TRBJ1-2|TRBV13|-|-
TGTGCCAGCAGCGGTGGGGGGATTGTTGGCTACACCTTC
CASSGGGIVGYTF
>TRBJ1-5|TRBV27|-|-
TGTGCCAGCAGTTTGTTCGGGAGCAATCAGCCCCAGCATTTT
CASSLFGSNQPQHF
>TRBJ1-1|TRBV6-6|-|-
TGTGCCAGCCGCCTAGGGGTACGGAAGAACACTGAAGCTTTCTTT
CASRLGVRKNTEAFF
>TRBJ1-2|TRBV19|-|TRBD1
TGTGCCAGTAGTAGGGAAACAGGGGGCGTTTTTTTTGGCTACACCTTC
CASSRETGGVFFGYTF
>TRBJ2-2|TRBV11-3|-|TRBD2
TGTGCCAGCAGCGACCCCCCACTAGCGGGGGGGAACACCGGGGAGCTGTTTTTT
CASSDPPLAGGNTGELFF
>TRBJ1-1|TRBV9|-|-
TGTGCCAGCAGCGTACGCACAGGGTCGAACACTGAAGCTTTCTTT
CASSVRTGSNTEAFF
>TRBJ1-1|TRBV9|few|TRBD1
TGTGCCAGCAGCGGACAGGGACAGCGACTGAACACTGAAGCTTTCTTT
CASSGQGQRLNTEAFF
>TRBJ1-4|TRBV28|-|-
TGTGCCAGCAGACCCAACCCCGGAAAACTGTTTTTT
CASRPNPGKLFF
>TRBJ2-5|TRBV9|-|TRBD1
TGTGCCAGCAGCGCATCGACAGGGCTGGTGACCCAGTACTTC
CASSASTGLVTQYF
>TRBJ1-6|TRBV5-1|-|-
TGCGCCAGCAGCTTGGATCGAGAATTATCACCCCTCCACTTT
CASSLDRELSPLHF
>TRBJ1-2|TRBV11-2|once|-
TGTGCCAGCAGCTTACAAGTTCTCGGCTATGGCTACACCTTC
CASSLQVLGYGYTF
>TRBJ2-1|TRBV7-2|-|TRBD2
TGTGCCAGCAGCTTAACCCTAGCGGGGGGGCGGGGTGAGCAGTTCTTC
CASSLTLAGGRGEQFF
>TRBJ2-2|TRBV30|-|TRBD2
TGTGCCTGGAGGGTCGGGGGGTCAGGGACCGGGGAGCTGTTTTTT
CAWRVGGSGTGELFF
>TRBJ2-7|TRBV2|-|TRBD1
TGTGCCAGCAGTCGGGACAGGGCCCACGAGCAGTACTTC
CASSRDRAHEQYF
>TRBJ2-3|TRBV5-6|-|-
TGTGCCAGCAGCTGGGGAGACACAGATACGCAGTATTTT
CASSWGDTDTQYF
>TRBJ1-2|TRBV6-6|-|-
TGTGCCAGCAGTTACTCCACCAACTCTGGCTACACCTTC
CASSYSTNSGYTF
>TRBJ2-4|TRBV6-1|few|TRBD1
TGTGCCAGCCGTAGGACAGGGTCGGTGAACAGTCAGTACTTC
CASRRTGSVNSQYF
>TRBJ1-1|TRBV10-3|-|-
TGTGCCATCAGGGGGGGGCAGGGATCTGAAGCTTTCTTT
CAIRGGQGSEAFF
>TRBJ2-7|TRBV19|few|-
TGTGCCAGTAGTGCTCAAACACGGCTAGCCTACGAGCAGTACTTC
CASSAQTRLAYEQYF
>TRBJ2-7|TRBV11-2|once|-
TGTGCCAGCAGCCGCCAGGTGAACTCCTACGAGCAGTACTTC
CASSRQVNSYEQYF
>TRBJ1-1|TRBV10-3|-|-
TGTGCCATCAGGGGTCACGGGGGATCGAACACTGAAGCTTTCTTT
CAIRGHGGSNTEAFF
>TRBJ2-3|TRBV2|-|-
TGTGCCAGCAGTATGGCGGGACTCACAGATACGCAGTATTTT
CASSMAGLTDTQYF
>TRBJ2-2|TRBV18|-|-
TGTGCCAGCTCGGAGGACACCGGGGAGCTGTTTTTT
CASSEDTGELFF
>TRBJ2-2|TRBV7-9|-|-
TGTGCCAGCAGCTTAGCGGGGGGGCACACCGGGGAGCTGTTTTTT
CASSLAGGHTGELFF
>TRBJ1-2|TRBV5-1|-|TRBD1
TGCGCCAGCAGCTTCGCTTCCCGGGACAGGGCGAGCTATGGCTACACCTTC
CASSFASRDRASYGYTF
>TRBJ1-2|TRBV5-6|-|-
TGTGCCAGCAGCTTGGTGGTGAAGACTTATGGCTACACCTTC
CASSLVVKTYGYTF
>TRBJ2-5|TRBV25-1|-|TRBD1
TGTGCCAGCAGTGAGGGGACAGGGGGCGGGGAGACCCAGTACTTC
CASSEGTGGGETQYF
>TRBJ1-4|TRBV5-1|-|TRBD1
TGCGCCAGCGGACAAGGGGGCGCTAATGAAAAACTGTTTTTT
CASGQGGANEKLFF
>TRBJ1-2|TRBV28|-|-
TGTGCCAGCAACCCCCAGGGCGCCTATGGCTACACCTTC
CASNPQGAYGYTF
>TRBJ2-3|TRBV6-5|-|TRBD2
TGTGCCAGCAAGACTAGCGGGGGGGCCGATACGCAGTATTTT
CASKTSGGADTQYF
>TRBJ2-5|TRBV5-6|-|TRBD1
TGTGCCAGCAGCTTAGGGACAGGCGACGGGCAGTACTTC
CASSLGTGDGQYF
>TRBJ2-1|TRBV19|-|TRBD2
TGTGCCAGTAGTAGGTCTAGCGGGGGGGCCTCCTACAATGAGCAGTTCTTC
CASSRSSGGASYNEQFF
>TRBJ1-1|TRBV6-4|few|-
TGTGCCACTAGGCGGGGAAATGGCGGGACTGAAGCTTTCTTT
CATRRGNGGTEAFF
>TRBJ1-3|TRBV5-6|-|-
TGTGCCAGCAGCTTGTCTGCCGAGGGTGGAAACACCATATATTTT
CASSLSAEGGNTIYF
>TRBJ2-7|TRBV6-1|-|-
TGTGCCAGCAGTGAAAATCCAGGGATCGACGAGCAGTACTTC
CASSENPGIDEQYF
>TRBJ2-7|TRBV5-1|-|TRBD1
TGCGCCAGCAGCTCCGGACAGGGGCTATACGAGCAGTACTTC
CASSSGQGLYEQYF
>TRBJ2-3|TRBV2|-|TRBD1
TGTGCCAGCAGTGCGTCAGGGGGCATGAGGGGGGATGGTACGCAGTATTTT
CASSASGGMRGDGTQYF
>TRBJ1-2|TRBV29-1|once|-
TGCAGCGGACTGGACAGCTACTATGGCTACACCTTC
CSGLDSYYGYTF
>TRBJ2-5|TRBV5-1|-|TRBD1
TGCGCCAGCAGCTGGCGGGGACAGGGAGACATTGCGGTCACCACATTTCAAGAGACCCAGTACTTC
CASSWRGQGDIAVTTFQETQYF